This T cell receptor beta chain was retrieved from a study of control samples from healthy donors and cancer patients. Sequencing used immunoSEQ multiplex PCR; TCRdb keeps in-frame clones, though not all of them. The repertoire has 100,000 or so clones, 83% of them found once; the top ten carry less than 15%. Trimming shortened V by 5 bases and J by 2 bases, and 13 bases separated the two germline ends. CDR3 length: 14 amino acids. CDR1 and CDR2 (germline): MNHEY, SVGEGT. Sequencing input: blood. The TCR sequence derives from a woman aged 45-60 years in good health. V gene TRBV6-2 or TRBV6-3 combines with J gene TRBJ2-7; possible D gene TRBD1, 6 bases. The CDR3 DNA reads as TGTGCCAGCAGTGGGACATCGGCGACCTACGAGCAGTACTTC. It specifies CASSGTSATYEQYF.